Below, 12 T cell receptor beta chains from the same sample are listed, as sequenced in a study of patients and donors after allogeneic stem cell transplantation. MiXCR was run by TCRdb on the RT-PCR reads, yielding one entry per CDR3 protein. The sample records some 960,000 distinct CDR3 sequences, roughly 18% being singletons. The sample was blood, either unsorted or a sorted T cell fraction (not recorded which). The receptors were gathered from a human donor who was either an allogeneic HSCT recipient or a stem cell or donor lymphocyte infusion donor (not recorded which). It is not recorded whose cells these are; they may come from a transplant donor.

This clonotype was detected only a few times. This rearrangement joins TRBV12-3 or TRBV12-4 to TRBJ1-2; no clear D gene. The CDR3 contains 13 residues. Trimming left V 2 bases short and J 7 bases short, with 11 bases between. Here the CDR3 reads CASSLRQLGGYTF. CDR3 DNA: TGTGCCAGCAGTTTACGGCAGCTAGGTGGCTACACCTTC.

This rearrangement joins TRBV20-1 to TRBJ1-2, with D perhaps TRBD1 (5 bases). Germline CDR1 reads DFQATT; CDR2 reads SNEGSKA (reference sequence). Trimming took 5 bases from V and 3 from J, leaving 13 bases between them. The CDR3 runs to 13 residues. CDR3 amino acids: CSAYSQGDYGYTF. The CDR3 DNA reads TGCAGTGCTTACTCCCAGGGAGACTATGGCTACACCTTC.

The chain recombines TRBV20-1 with TRBJ1-1; D perhaps matches TRBD1 (5 bases). This CDR3 has 14 amino acids. Trimming pared 0 bases from V and 5 bases from J, leaving 13 bases between. CDR1 and CDR2 (germline): DFQATT, SNEGSKA (reference sequence). This chain's CDR3 is CSARDSIGGTEAFF. The CDR3 nucleotides read TGCAGTGCTAGAGATAGTATTGGGGGGACTGAAGCTTTCTTT.

The chain links TRBV5-6 to TRBJ2-7, with 7 bases aligning to TRBD2. The germline CDR1 and CDR2 sequences are SGHDT and YYEEEE. V shed 7 bases, J shed 5 bases, and the junction held 9 bases outside the gene matches. This CDR3 has 13 residues. The CDR3 region is CASSEGGPHEQYF. CDR3 sequence (DNA): TGTGCCAGCTCGGAGGGAGGGCCCCACGAGCAGTACTTC.

This clonotype showed up just a few times. The genes are TRBV11-2 and TRBJ2-1, with 8 bases lining up with TRBD1. The CDR3 runs 15 residues. V gave up 3 bases and J gave up 2 bases; unmatched junction bases: 3. The germline CDR1 and CDR2 sequences are SGHAT and FQNNGV. Here the CDR3 DNA reads TGTGCCAGCAGCTTCCTCAGGGGGCCCTACAATGAGCAGTTCTTC. Residues: CASSFLRGPYNEQFF.

This chain uses TRBV20-1 with TRBJ2-3; no reliable D call. There are 14 residues in the CDR3. The V gene lost 0 bases and the J gene lost 3 bases, with 10 bases spanning the gap. Germline loops: CDR1 DFQATT, CDR2 SNEGSKA (reference sequence). CDR3 sequence: CSAREVPMTDTQYF. DNA of the CDR3: TGCAGTGCTAGAGAAGTACCGATGACAGATACGCAGTATTTT.

This clonotype was counted a few times. The chain links TRBV7-8 to TRBJ1-1; D is perhaps TRBD1 (5 bases). Germline CDR1 reads SGHVS; CDR2 reads FQNEAQ. Trimming took 5 bases from V and 7 from J, leaving 17 bases between them. This CDR3 comprises 14 residues. The chain's CDR3 is CASSRGGVGYEAFF. CDR3 DNA sequence: TGTGCCAGCAGCAGGGGCGGGGTGGGATATGAAGCTTTCTTT.

The gene calls are TRBV20-1 and TRBJ2-5, with D possibly matching TRBD2 (6 bases). CDR1 DFQATT and CDR2 SNEGSKA come from the germline V gene (reference sequence). CDR3 length equals 15 residues. V dropped 3 bases and J dropped 4 bases, with 18 bases sitting between them. CDR3 protein: CSARETAGRGETQYF. CDR3 nucleotide sequence: TGCAGTGCTAGGGAAACCGCGGGAAGGGGAGAGACCCAGTACTTC.

This clonotype was counted only a few times. This rearrangement joins TRBV12-3 or TRBV12-4 to TRBJ2-7; no clear D. Trimming removed 3 bases at V and 5 bases at J, with 17 bases between. This CDR3 spans 15 amino acids. CDR3 protein: CASSFYGSSENEQYF. The CDR3 DNA follows: TGTGCCAGCAGTTTTTACGGGTCTTCAGAAAACGAGCAGTACTTC.

This clonotype turned up a few times. The chain links TRBV5-1 to TRBJ2-7, with D maybe TRBD1 (6 bases). The germline gives CDR1 SGHRS, CDR2 YFSETQ. CDR3 size: 15 residues. V was trimmed by 3 bases and J by 1 base, leaving 14 bases between them. This CDR3 is CASSSAGTRSYEQYF. The CDR3 region has the DNA TGCGCCAGCAGCTCGGCCGGGACAAGATCCTACGAGCAGTACTTC. The whole variable domain, filled in from reference TRBV5-1 and TRBJ2-7, reads KAGVTQTPRYLIKTRGQQVTLSCSPISGHRSVSWYQQTPGQGLQFLFEYFSETQRNKGNFPGRFSGRQFSNSRSEMNVSTLELGDSALYLCASSSAGTRSYEQYFGPGTRLTVT.

V gene TRBV5-1 combines with J gene TRBJ2-7; TRBD1 matches at 9 bases. The CDR3 contains 15 residues. Germline CDR1 SGHRS, CDR2 YFSETQ. V lost 1 base and J lost 7; bases outside the gene matches: 9. CDR3 sequence (DNA): TGCGCCAGCAGCTTGAGTCCAGGACAGGGGACGGAGCAGTACTTC. This encodes CASSLSPGQGTEQYF. Full variable domain (outside the CDR3, taken from reference TRBV5-1 and TRBJ2-7): KAGVTQTPRYLIKTRGQQVTLSCSPISGHRSVSWYQQTPGQGLQFLFEYFSETQRNKGNFPGRFSGRQFSNSRSEMNVSTLELGDSALYLCASSLSPGQGTEQYFGPGTRLTVT.

The rearrangement links TRBV7-9 to TRBJ2-3; the match to TRBD1 covers 8 bases. Germline V gives CDR1 SEHNR, CDR2 FQNEAQ (reference sequence). This CDR3 region has 16 residues. V lost 1 base to trimming and J lost 1 base; unmatched junction nucleotides: 4. For the CDR3, the DNA is TGTGCCAGCAGCTTAGGCCAGGGGGCGCGCACAGATACGCAGTATTTT. It is translated as CASSLGQGARTDTQYF.